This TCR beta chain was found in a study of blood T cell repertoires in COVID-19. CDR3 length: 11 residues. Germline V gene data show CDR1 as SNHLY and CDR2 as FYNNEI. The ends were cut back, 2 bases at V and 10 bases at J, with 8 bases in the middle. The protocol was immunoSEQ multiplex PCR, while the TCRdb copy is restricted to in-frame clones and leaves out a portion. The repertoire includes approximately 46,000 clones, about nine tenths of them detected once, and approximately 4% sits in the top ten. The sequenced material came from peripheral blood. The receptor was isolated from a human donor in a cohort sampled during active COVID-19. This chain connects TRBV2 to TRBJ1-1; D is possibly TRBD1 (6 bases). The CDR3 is CASSERGGAFF. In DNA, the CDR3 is TGTGCCAGCAGTGAAAGAGGGGGAGCTTTCTTT. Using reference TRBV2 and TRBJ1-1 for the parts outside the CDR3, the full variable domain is EPEVTQTPSHQVTQMGQEVILRCVPISNHLYFYWYRQILGQKVEFLVSFYNNEISEKSEIFDDQFSVERPDGSNFTLKIRSTKLEDSAMYFCASSERGGAFFGQGTRLTVV.